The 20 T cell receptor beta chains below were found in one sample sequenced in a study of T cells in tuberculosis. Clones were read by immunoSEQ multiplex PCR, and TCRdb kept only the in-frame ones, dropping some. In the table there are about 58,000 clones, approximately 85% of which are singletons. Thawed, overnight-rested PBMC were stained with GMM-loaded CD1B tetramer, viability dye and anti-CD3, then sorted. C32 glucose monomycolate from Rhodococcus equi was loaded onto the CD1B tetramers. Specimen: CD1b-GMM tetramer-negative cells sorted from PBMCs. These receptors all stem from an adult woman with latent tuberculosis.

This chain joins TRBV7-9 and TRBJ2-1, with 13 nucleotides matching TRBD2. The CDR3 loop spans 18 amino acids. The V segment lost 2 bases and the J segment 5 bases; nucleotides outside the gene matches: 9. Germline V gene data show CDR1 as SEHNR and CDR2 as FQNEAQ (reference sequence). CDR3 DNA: TGTGCCAGCAGCTTAACCGTCAGGACTAGCGGGGGAAACAATGAGCAGTTCTTC. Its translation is CASSLTVRTSGGNNEQFF.

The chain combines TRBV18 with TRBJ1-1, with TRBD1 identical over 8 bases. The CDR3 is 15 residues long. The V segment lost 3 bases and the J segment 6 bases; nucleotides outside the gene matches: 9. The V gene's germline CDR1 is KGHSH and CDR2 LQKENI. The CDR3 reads CASSPGLDREAEAFF. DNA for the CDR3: TGTGCCAGCTCACCGGGCTTGGACAGGGAGGCTGAAGCTTTCTTT. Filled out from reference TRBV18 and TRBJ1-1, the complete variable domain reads NAGVMQNPRHLVRRRGQEARLRCSPMKGHSHVYWYRQLPEEGLKFMVYLQKENIIDESGMPKERFSAEFPKEGPSILRIQQVVRGDSAAYFCASSPGLDREAEAFFGQGTRLTVV.

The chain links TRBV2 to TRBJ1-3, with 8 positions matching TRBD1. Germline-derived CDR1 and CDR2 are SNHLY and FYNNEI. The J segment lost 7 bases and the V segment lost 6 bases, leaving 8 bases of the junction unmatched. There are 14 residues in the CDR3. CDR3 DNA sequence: TGTGCCAGCAGAGGACAGGGAAAGAGGAACACCATATATTTT. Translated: CASRGQGKRNTIYF. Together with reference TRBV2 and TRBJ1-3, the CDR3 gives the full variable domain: EPEVTQTPSHQVTQMGQEVILRCVPISNHLYFYWYRQILGQKVEFLVSFYNNEISEKSEIFDDQFSVERPDGSNFTLKIRSTKLEDSAMYFCASRGQGKRNTIYFGEGSWLTVV.

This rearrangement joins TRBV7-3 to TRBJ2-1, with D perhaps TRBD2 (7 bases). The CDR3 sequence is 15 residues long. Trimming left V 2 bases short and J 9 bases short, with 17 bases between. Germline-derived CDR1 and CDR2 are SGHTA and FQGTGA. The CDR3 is CASSLAGAAGSEQFF. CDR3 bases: TGTGCCAGCAGCTTAGCGGGGGCCGCGGGGAGTGAGCAGTTCTTC. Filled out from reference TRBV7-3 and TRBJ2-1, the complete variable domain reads GAGVSQTPSNKVTEKGKYVELRCDPISGHTALYWYRQSLGQGPEFLIYFQGTGAADDSGLPNDRFFAVRPEGSVSTLKIQRTERGDSAVYLCASSLAGAAGSEQFFGPGTRLTVL.

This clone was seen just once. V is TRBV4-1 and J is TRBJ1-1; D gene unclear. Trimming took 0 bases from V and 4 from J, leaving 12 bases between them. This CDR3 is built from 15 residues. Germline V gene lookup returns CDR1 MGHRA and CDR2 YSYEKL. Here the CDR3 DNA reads TGCGCCAGCAGCCAAGATAAGCGAGGGATCACTGAAGCTTTCTTT. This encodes CASSQDKRGITEAFF.

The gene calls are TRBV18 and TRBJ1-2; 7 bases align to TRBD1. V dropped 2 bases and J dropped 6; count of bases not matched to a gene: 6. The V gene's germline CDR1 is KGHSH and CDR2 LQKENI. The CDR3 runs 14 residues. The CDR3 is CASSPYITGDGYTF. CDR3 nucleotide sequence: TGTGCCAGCTCACCATATATCACAGGGGATGGCTACACCTTC.

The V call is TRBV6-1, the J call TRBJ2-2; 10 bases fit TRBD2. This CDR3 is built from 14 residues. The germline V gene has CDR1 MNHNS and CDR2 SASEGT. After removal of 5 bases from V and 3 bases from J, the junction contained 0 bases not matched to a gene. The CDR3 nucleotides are TGTGCCAGCAGTCTAGCGGGAGACACCGGGGAGCTGTTTTTT. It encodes CASSLAGDTGELFF.

The CDR3 here is CASSTVGRVNQPQHF. CDR3 nucleotides: TGTGCCAGTAGTACGGTTGGTCGGGTCAATCAGCCCCAGCATTTT. This chain connects TRBV19 to TRBJ1-5; D not resolved. CDR1 LNHDA and CDR2 SQIVND come from the germline V gene (reference sequence). CDR3 length: 15 amino acids. Trimming stripped 4 bases from V and 3 bases from J, with 13 bases between.

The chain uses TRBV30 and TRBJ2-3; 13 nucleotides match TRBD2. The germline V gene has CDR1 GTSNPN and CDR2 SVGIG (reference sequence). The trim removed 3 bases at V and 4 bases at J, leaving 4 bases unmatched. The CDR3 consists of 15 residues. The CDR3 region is CAWSRLAGGSDTQYF. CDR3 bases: TGTGCCTGGAGCCGACTAGCGGGAGGTTCAGATACGCAGTATTTT.

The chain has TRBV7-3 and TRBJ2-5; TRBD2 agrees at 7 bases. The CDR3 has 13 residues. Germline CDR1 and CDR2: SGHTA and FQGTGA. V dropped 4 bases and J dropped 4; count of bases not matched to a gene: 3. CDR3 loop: CASSSERGETQYF. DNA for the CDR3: TGTGCCAGCAGCTCCGAGCGGGGAGAGACCCAGTACTTC.

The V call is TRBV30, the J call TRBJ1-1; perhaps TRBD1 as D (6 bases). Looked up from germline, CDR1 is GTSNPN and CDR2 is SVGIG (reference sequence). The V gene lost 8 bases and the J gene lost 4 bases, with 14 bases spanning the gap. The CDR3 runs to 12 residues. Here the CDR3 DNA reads TGTGCCGGGACACCTAGGGGCACTGAAGCTTTCTTT. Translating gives CAGTPRGTEAFF.

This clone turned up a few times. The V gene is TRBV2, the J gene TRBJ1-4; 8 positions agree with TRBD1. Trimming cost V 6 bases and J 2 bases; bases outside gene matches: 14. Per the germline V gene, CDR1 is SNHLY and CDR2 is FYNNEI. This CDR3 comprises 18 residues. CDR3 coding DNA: TGTGCCAGCAGAGGGAGAGGACAGGGACAAGCGACTAATGAAAAACTGTTTTTT. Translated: CASRGRGQGQATNEKLFF.

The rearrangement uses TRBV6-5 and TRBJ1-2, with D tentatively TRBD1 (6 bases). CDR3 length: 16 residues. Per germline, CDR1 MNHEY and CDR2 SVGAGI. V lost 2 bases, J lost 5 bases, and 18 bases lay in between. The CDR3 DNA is TGTGCCAGCAGTTACCTACAGGGAGGGGGGTTTTATGGCTACACCTTC. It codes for CASSYLQGGGFYGYTF.

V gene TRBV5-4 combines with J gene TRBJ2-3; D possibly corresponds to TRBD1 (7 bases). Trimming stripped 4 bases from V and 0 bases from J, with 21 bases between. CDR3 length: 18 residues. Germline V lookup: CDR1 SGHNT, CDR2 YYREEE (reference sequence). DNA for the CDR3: TGTGCCAGCAGCCGACAGGGAGGACGCATAGCTAGCACAGATACGCAGTATTTT. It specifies CASSRQGGRIASTDTQYF.

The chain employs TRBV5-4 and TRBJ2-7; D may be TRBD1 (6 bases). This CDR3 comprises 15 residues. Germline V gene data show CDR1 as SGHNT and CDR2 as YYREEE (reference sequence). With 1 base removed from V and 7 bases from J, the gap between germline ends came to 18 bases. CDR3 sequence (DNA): TGTGCCAGCAGCTTGAACCCCAAGGACAGTCGGGAGCAGTACTTC. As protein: CASSLNPKDSREQYF.

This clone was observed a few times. The CDR3 loop is CASSAQGGDTQYF. CDR3 coding DNA: TGTGCCAGCAGCGCTCAGGGTGGAGATACGCAGTATTTT. The V call is TRBV9, the J call TRBJ2-3; tentative D call: TRBD1 (5 bases). V was pared by 3 bases and J by 5 bases, with 10 bases between. CDR1 and CDR2 (germline): SGDLS, YYNGEE. This CDR3 is 13 amino acids long.

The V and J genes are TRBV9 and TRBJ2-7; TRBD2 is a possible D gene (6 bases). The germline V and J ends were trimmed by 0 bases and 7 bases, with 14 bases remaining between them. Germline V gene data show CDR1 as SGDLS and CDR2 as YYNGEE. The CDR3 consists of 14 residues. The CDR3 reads CASSVDIGGGEQYF. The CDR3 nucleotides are TGTGCCAGCAGCGTAGACATAGGTGGGGGGGAGCAGTACTTC.

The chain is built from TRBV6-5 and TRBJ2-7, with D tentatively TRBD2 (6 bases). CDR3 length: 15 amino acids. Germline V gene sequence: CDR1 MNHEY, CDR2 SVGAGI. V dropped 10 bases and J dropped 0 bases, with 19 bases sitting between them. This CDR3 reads CANFQTRPSSYEQYF. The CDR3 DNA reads TGTGCCAACTTCCAGACTAGACCGAGCTCCTACGAGCAGTACTTC.

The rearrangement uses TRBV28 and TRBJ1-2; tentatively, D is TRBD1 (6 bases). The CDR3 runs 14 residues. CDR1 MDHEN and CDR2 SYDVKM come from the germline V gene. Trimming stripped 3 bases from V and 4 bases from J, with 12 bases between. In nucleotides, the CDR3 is TGTGCCAGCAGTTTCGGAACAGGGATCTATGGCTACACCTTC. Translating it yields CASSFGTGIYGYTF.

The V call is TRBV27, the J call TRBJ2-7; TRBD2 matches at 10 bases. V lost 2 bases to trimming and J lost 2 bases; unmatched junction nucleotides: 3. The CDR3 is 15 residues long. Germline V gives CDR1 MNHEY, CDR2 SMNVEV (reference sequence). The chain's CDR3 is CASSLQSGRAYEQYF. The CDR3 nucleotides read TGTGCCAGCAGTTTACAAAGCGGGAGGGCCTACGAGCAGTACTTC.